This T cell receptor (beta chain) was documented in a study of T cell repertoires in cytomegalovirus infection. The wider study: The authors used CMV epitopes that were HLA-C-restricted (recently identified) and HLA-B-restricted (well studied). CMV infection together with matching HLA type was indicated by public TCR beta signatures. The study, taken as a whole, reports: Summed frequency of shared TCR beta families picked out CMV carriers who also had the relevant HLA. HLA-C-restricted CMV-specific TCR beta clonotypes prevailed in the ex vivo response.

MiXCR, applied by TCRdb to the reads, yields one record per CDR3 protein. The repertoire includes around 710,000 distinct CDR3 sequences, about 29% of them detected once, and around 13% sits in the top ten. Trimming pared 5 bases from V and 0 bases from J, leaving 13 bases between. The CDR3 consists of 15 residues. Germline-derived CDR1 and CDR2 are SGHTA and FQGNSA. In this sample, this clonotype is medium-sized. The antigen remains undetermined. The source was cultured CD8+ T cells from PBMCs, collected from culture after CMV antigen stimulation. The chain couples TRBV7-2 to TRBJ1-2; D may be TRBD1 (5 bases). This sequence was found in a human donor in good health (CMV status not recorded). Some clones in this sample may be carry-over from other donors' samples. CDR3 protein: CASSHRDSPNYGYTF. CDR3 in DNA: TGTGCCAGCAGCCACCGCGACAGTCCTAACTATGGCTACACCTTC. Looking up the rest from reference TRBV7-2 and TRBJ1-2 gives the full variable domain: GAGVSQSPSNKVTEKGKDVELRCDPISGHTALYWYRQSLGQGLEFLIYFQGNSAPDKSGLPSDRFSAERTGGSVSTLTIQRTQQEDSAVYLCASSHRDSPNYGYTFGSGTRLTVV.